This T cell receptor beta chain emerged from a study of cytomegalovirus exposure and HLA in healthy donors. Trimming removed 7 bases at V and 6 bases at J, with 15 bases between. Germline V gene data show CDR1 as MDHEN and CDR2 as SYDVKM. The CDR3 has 13 amino acids. The method was immunoSEQ multiplex PCR; TCRdb's version includes in-frame clones alone and lacks a portion of them. Of about 89,000 clones listed, roughly 80% were seen once; the top ten hold 9.5% to 13%. J is TRBJ1-2 and V is TRBV28; D is possibly TRBD1 (6 bases). The TCR comes from a woman aged 18-29 years in good health and CMV-seropositive. The specimen was PBMCs. The CDR3 reads CASTQQGRNGYTF. The CDR3 coding sequence is TGTGCCAGCACCCAACAGGGACGGAATGGCTACACCTTC.